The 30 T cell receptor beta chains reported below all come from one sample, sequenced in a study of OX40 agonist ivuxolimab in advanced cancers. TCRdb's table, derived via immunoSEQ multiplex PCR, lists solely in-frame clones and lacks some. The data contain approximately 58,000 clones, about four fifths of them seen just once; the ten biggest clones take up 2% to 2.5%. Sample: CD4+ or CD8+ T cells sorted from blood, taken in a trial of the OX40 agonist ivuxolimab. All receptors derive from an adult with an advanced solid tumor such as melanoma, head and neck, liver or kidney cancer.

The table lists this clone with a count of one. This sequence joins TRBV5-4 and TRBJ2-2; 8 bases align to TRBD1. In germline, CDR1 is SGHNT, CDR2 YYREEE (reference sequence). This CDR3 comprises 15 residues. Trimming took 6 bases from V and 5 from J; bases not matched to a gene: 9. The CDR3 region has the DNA TGTGCCAGCAAAAACCAGGGGGCTCGGACCGGGGAGCTGTTTTTT. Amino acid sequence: CASKNQGARTGELFF.

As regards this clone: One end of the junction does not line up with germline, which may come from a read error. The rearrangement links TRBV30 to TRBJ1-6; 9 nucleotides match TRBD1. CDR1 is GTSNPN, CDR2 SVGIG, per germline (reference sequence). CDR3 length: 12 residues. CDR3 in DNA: TGTGCCTGGAGTCGAACGCGGGACAGGGAGTACTTT. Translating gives CAWSRTRDREYF. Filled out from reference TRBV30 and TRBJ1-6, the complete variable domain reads SQTIHQWPATLVQPVGSPLSLECTVEGTSNPNLYWYRQAAGRGLQLLFYSVGIGQISSEVPQNLSASRPQDRQFILSSKKLLLSDSGFYLCAWSRTRDREYFGNGTRLTVT.

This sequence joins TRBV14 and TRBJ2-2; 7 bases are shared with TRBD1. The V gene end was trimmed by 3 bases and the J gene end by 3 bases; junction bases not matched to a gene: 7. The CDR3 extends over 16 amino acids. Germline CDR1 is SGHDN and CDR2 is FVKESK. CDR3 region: CASSHLQGYDTGELFF. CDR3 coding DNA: TGTGCCAGCAGCCACCTACAGGGGTACGACACCGGGGAGCTGTTTTTT.

The CDR3 loop is CASSPSGQGTNTQYF. CDR3 in DNA: TGTGCCAGCTCACCTAGCGGACAGGGTACAAATACGCAGTATTTT. The V and J genes are TRBV18 and TRBJ2-3; 8 nucleotides agree with TRBD1. Germline V gene sequence: CDR1 KGHSH, CDR2 LQKENI. The CDR3 covers 15 residues. V shed 3 bases, J shed 7 bases, and the junction held 9 bases outside the gene matches.

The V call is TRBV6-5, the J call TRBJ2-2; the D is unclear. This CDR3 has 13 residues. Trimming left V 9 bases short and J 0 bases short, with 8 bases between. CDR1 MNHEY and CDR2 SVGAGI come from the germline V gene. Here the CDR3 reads CASSPTNTGELFF. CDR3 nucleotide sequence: TGTGCCAGTTCACCGACGAACACCGGGGAGCTGTTTTTT.

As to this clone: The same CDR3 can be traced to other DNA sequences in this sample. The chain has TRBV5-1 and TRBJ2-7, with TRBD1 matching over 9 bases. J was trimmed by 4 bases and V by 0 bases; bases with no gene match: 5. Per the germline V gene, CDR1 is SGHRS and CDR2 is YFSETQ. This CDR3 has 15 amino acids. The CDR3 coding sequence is TGCGCCAGCAGCTTGGACGGGACAGGGAAGTACGAGCAGTACTTC. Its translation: CASSLDGTGKYEQYF.

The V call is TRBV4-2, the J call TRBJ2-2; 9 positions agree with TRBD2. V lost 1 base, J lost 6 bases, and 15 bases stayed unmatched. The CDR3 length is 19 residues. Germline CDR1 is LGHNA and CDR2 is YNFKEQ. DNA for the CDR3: TGTGCCAGCAGCCAAGTCGGTTTGGGAGGGACTAGCTACCCCGGGGAGCTGTTTTTT. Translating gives CASSQVGLGGTSYPGELFF.

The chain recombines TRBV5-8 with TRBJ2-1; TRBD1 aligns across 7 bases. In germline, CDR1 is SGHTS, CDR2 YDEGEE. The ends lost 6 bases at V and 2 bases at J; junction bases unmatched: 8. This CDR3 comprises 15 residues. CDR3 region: CASTLYRGPYNEQFF. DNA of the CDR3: TGTGCCAGCACCTTATACAGGGGCCCCTACAATGAGCAGTTCTTC.

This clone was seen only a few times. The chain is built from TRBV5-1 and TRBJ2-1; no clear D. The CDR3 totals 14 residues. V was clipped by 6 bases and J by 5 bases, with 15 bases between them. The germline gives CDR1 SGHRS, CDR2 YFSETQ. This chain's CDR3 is CASNKDQRNNEQFF. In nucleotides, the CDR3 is TGCGCCAGCAATAAGGACCAAAGAAACAATGAGCAGTTCTTC.

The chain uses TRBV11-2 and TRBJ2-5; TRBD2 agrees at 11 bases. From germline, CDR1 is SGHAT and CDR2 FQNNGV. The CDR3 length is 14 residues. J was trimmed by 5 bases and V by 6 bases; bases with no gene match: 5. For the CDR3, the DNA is TGTGCCAGCAGGATTAGCGGGGGGGCGGAGACCCAGTACTTC. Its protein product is CASRISGGAETQYF.

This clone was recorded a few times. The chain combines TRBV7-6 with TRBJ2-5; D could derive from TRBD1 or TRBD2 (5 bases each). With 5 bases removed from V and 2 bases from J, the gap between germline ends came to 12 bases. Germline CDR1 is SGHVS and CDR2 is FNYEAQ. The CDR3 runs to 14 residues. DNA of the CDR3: TGTGCCAGCAGCCAGGGACCAAAACAAGAGACCCAGTACTTC. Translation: CASSQGPKQETQYF.

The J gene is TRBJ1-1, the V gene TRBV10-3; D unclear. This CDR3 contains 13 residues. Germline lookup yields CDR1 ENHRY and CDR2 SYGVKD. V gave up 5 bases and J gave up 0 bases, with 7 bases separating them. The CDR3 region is CAISSDLNTEAFF. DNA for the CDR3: TGTGCCATCAGTTCGGACCTGAACACTGAAGCTTTCTTT.

The CDR3 bases are TGTGCCAGCAGAAAACGAGCGGGAGGGCGGGAGACCCAGTACTTC. Translating gives CASRKRAGGRETQYF. V and J are TRBV27 and TRBJ2-5; 10 nucleotides match TRBD2. The CDR3 sequence is 15 residues long. The V and J ends lost 6 bases and 5 bases, in that order; junction bases with no gene match: 9. Germline CDR1 and CDR2: MNHEY and SMNVEV (reference sequence).

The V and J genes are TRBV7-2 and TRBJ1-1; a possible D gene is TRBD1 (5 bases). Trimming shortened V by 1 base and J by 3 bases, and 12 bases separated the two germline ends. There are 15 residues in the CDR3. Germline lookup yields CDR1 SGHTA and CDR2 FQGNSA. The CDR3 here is CASSLEGGAHTEAFF. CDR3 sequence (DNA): TGTGCCAGCAGCTTAGAGGGAGGGGCTCACACTGAAGCTTTCTTT. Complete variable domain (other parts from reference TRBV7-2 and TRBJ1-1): GAGVSQSPSNKVTEKGKDVELRCDPISGHTALYWYRQSLGQGLEFLIYFQGNSAPDKSGLPSDRFSAERTGGSVSTLTIQRTQQEDSAVYLCASSLEGGAHTEAFFGQGTRLTVV.

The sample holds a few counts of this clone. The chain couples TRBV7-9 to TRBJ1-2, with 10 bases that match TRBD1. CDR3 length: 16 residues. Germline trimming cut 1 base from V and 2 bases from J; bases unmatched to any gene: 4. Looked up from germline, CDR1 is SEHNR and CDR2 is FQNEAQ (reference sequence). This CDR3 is CASSLVVGQGNYGYTF. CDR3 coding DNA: TGTGCCAGCAGCTTAGTAGTGGGACAGGGGAACTATGGCTACACCTTC.

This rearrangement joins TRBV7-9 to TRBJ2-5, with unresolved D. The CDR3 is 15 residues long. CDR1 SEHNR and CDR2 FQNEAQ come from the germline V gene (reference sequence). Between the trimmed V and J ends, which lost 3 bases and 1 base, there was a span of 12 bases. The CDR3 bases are TGTGCCAGCAGCTTTCAGACCGTTCTCCAAGAGACCCAGTACTTC. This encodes CASSFQTVLQETQYF.

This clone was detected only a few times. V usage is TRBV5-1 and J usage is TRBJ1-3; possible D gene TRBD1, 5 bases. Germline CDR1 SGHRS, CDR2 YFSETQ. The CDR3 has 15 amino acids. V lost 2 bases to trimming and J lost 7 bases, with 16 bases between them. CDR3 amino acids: CASSLPRDPGNTIYF. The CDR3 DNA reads TGCGCCAGCAGCTTACCTAGGGACCCCGGTAACACCATATATTTT.

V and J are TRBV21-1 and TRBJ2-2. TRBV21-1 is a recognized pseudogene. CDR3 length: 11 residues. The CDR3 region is CARQRPGELFF. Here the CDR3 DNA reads TGTGCCAGACAGAGGCCAGGGGAGCTGTTTTTT.

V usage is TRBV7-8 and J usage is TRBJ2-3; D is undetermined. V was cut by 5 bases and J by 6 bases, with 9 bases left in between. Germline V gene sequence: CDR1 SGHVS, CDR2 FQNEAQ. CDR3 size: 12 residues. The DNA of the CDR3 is TGTGCCAGCAGCCCCACTGGGGATACGCAGTATTTT. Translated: CASSPTGDTQYF.

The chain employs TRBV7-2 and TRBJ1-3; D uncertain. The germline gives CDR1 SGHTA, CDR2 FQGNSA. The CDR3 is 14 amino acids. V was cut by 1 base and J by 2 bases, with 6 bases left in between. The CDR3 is CASSLVRAGNTIYF. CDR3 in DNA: TGTGCCAGCAGCTTAGTAAGGGCTGGAAACACCATATATTTT.

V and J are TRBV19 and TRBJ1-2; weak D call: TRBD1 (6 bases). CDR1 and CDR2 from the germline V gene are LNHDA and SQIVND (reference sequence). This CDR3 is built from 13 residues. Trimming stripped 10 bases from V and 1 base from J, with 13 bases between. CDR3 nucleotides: TGTGCCACCACCCAGGACAGTAACTATGGCTACACCTTC. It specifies CATTQDSNYGYTF.

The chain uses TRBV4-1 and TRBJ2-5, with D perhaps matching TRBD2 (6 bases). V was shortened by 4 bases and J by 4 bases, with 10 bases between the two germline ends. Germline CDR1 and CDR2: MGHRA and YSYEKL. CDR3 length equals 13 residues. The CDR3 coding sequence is TGCGCCAGCAGCCGGTGGAGGGGAGAGACCCAGTACTTC. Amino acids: CASSRWRGETQYF.

The CDR3 DNA sequence: TGTGCCAGCTCAGGTGCGGAAGAGACCCAGTACTTC. Amino acid sequence: CASSGAEETQYF. V and J are TRBV18 and TRBJ2-5; D is undetermined. Per the germline V gene, CDR1 is KGHSH and CDR2 is LQKENI. This CDR3 has 12 residues. The V end lost 5 bases, the J end lost 3 bases, and 7 bases lay between the germline ends.

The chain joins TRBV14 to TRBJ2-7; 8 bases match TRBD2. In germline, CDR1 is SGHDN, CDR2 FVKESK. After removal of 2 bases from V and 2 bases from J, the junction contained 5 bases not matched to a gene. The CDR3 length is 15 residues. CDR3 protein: CASSQYYGRAYEQYF. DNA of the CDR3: TGTGCCAGCAGCCAATATTACGGGAGGGCCTACGAGCAGTACTTC.

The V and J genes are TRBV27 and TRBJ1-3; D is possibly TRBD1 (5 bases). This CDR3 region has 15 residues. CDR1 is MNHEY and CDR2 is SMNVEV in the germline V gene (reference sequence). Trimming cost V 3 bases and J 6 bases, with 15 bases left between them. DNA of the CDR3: TGTGCCAGCAGTTTTACGGGACGGTCGGTAAACACCATATATTTT. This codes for CASSFTGRSVNTIYF.

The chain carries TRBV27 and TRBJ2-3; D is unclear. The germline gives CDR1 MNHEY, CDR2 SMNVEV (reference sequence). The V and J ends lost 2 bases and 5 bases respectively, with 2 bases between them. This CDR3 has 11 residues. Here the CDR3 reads CASSLRDTQYF. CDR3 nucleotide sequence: TGTGCCAGCAGTTTAAGAGATACGCAGTATTTT.

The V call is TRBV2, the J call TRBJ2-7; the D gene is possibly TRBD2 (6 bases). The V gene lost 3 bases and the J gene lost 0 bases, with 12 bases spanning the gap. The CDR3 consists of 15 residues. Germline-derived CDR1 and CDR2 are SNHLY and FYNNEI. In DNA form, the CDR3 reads TGTGCCAGCAGTGACCTGGGGAGGACCTCCTACGAGCAGTACTTC. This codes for CASSDLGRTSYEQYF.

The chain's CDR3 is CASRKQGVLWDTQYF. In nucleotides, the CDR3 is TGTGCCAGCAGGAAACAGGGGGTCCTTTGGGATACGCAGTATTTT. The J gene is TRBJ2-3, the V gene TRBV7-8; 8 bases line up with TRBD1. The CDR3 extends over 15 amino acids. Germline lookup yields CDR1 SGHVS and CDR2 FQNEAQ. The trim removed 6 bases at V and 6 bases at J, leaving 11 bases unmatched.

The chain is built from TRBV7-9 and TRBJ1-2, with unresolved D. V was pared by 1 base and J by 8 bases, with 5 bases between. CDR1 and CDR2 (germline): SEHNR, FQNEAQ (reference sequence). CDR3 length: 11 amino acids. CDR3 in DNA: TGTGCCAGCAGCTTAGAGTCGGGCTACACCTTC. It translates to CASSLESGYTF. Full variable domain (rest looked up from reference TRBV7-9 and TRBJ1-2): DTGVSQNPRHKITKRGQNVTFRCDPISEHNRLYWYRQTLGQGPEFLTYFQNEAQLEKSRLLSDRFSAERPKGSFSTLEIQRTEQGDSAMYLCASSLESGYTFGSGTRLTVV.

The CDR3 spells CASKRASGGGYEQYF. In DNA, the CDR3 is TGTGCCAGTAAGCGGGCTAGCGGAGGGGGATACGAGCAGTACTTC. This rearrangement joins TRBV19 to TRBJ2-7, with D possibly matching TRBD2 (7 bases). Germline V CDR1 and CDR2: LNHDA, SQIVND (reference sequence). CDR3 length equals 15 residues. The V and J ends lost 7 bases and 4 bases respectively, with 20 bases between them.